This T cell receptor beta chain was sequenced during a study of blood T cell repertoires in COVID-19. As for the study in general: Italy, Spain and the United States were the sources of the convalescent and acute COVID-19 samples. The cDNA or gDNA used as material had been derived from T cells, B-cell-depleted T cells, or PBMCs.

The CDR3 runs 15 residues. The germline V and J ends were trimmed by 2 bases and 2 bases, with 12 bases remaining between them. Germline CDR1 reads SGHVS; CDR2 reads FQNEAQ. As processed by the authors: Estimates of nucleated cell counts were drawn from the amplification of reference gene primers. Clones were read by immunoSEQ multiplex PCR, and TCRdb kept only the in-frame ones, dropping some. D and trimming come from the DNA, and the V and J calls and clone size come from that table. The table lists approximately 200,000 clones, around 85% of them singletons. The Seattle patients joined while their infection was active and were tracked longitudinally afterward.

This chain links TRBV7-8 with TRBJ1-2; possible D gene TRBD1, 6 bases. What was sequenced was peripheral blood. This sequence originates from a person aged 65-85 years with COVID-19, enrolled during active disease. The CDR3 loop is CASSLLEGDNYGYTF. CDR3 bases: TGTGCCAGCAGCTTATTAGAGGGGGACAACTATGGCTACACCTTC. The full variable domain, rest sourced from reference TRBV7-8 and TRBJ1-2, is GAGVSQSPRYKVAKRGQDVALRCDPISGHVSLFWYQQALGQGPEFLTYFQNEAQLDKSGLPSDRFFAERPEGSVSTLKIQRTQQEDSAVYLCASSLLEGDNYGYTFGSGTRLTVV.